The clone carrying this TCR beta chain was seen ten or more times. Antigen unknown. Patients aged 18 to 65 with hyperthyroidism were newly diagnosed, with duration under 2 months. Fresh 10 ml peripheral blood yielded PBMCs. The CDR3 contains 14 residues. Germline V gene sequence: CDR1 SGDLS, CDR2 YYNGEE. V dropped 3 bases and J dropped 8 bases, with 15 bases sitting between them. Amplification targeted TCR beta CDR3 regions from RNA transcripts. The TCR CDR3 first-round RT-PCR relied on the HTBI primer set. TCRdb analysed the multiplex PCR reads with MiXCR anew, one entry per CDR3 protein. The sample holds hundreds of thousands of distinct CDR3 sequences, around 14% seen once. This specimen comes from a study of T cells in Graves' hyperthyroidism and ophthalmopathy. Study summary: Peripheral blood samples were taken at initial diagnosis, prior to any treatment.

Study-wide results and caveats: In simple terms, a model built on 13 V-J features told ophthalmopathy apart from stable hyperthyroidism.

The material sequenced was blood. The J gene is TRBJ2-4, the V gene TRBV9, with D possibly matching TRBD2 (6 bases). The clonotype was recovered from a woman between 18 and 30 years old with Graves' hyperthyroidism. The CDR3 DNA follows: TGTGCCAGCAGCGCGACGGTGGGGGAGGACATTCAGTACTTC. Amino acids: CASSATVGEDIQYF.